These 19 T cell receptor beta chains share one sample of origin, sequenced in a study of cytomegalovirus exposure and HLA in healthy donors. The PCR used 60 Vbeta and 13 Jbeta primers. Generated by immunoSEQ multiplex PCR, the TCRdb table keeps only in-frame clones and is missing some. The table includes about 130,000 clones, under 20% detected once. The sequencing input was PBMCs. These receptors came from a female donor in good health and CMV-seropositive.

This chain uses TRBV9 with TRBJ2-7; 12 nucleotides agree with TRBD2. The V and J ends lost 1 base and 3 bases, in that order; junction bases with no gene match: 2. From germline, CDR1 is SGDLS and CDR2 YYNGEE. The CDR3 sequence is 15 residues long. DNA for the CDR3: TGTGCCAGCAGCGTAATGGGACTAGCGGGCTACGAGCAGTACTTC. Protein: CASSVMGLAGYEQYF.

The chain joins TRBV5-6 to TRBJ1-5, with TRBD1 matching 9 bases. Germline lookup yields CDR1 SGHDT and CDR2 YYEEEE. The CDR3 is 15 residues long. V was clipped by 4 bases and J by 5 bases; unmatched bases: 7. CDR3 coding DNA: TGTGCCAGCAGCCCGGGGGACAGGGCCGATCAGCCCCAGCATTTT. Its protein is CASSPGDRADQPQHF.

J is TRBJ2-7 and V is TRBV2, with D maybe TRBD1 (6 bases). CDR1 SNHLY and CDR2 FYNNEI come from the germline V gene. The CDR3 has 15 residues. The V and J ends lost 2 bases and 3 bases respectively, with 14 bases between them. For the CDR3, the DNA is TGTGCCAGCAGTGAAATGAGGGGGAGTGTCTACGAGCAGTACTTC. The encoded protein is CASSEMRGSVYEQYF.

This clone was counted a few times. V and J are TRBV19 and TRBJ2-1; 7 nucleotides align to TRBD2. CDR1 LNHDA and CDR2 SQIVND come from the germline V gene (reference sequence). This CDR3 is 16 amino acids long. V dropped 2 bases and J dropped 0; count of bases not matched to a gene: 4. This CDR3 is CASSIQAGPSYNEQFF. Written as DNA, the CDR3 is TGTGCCAGTAGTATACAAGCGGGACCCTCCTACAATGAGCAGTTCTTC.

This clone occurred a few times. The genes are TRBV10-3 and TRBJ2-7; 11 bases line up with TRBD1. This CDR3 has 14 residues. Germline CDR1 reads ENHRY; CDR2 reads SYGVKD. With V trimmed by 6 bases and J by 6 bases, 7 bases remained unmatched. The CDR3 DNA follows: TGTGCCATCAGCCCGGGACAGGGGGATCGCGAGCAGTACTTC. Protein: CAISPGQGDREQYF.

This clone came up a few times. The same CDR3 is also encoded by other DNA sequences in this sample. The rearrangement links TRBV30 to TRBJ2-5, with D tentatively TRBD2 (6 bases). This CDR3 contains 13 residues. Germline CDR1 GTSNPN, CDR2 SVGIG (reference sequence). Trimming stripped 0 bases from V and 5 bases from J, with 10 bases between. As DNA, the CDR3 is TGTGCCTGGAGTGTACTTGGAGGGGAGACCCAGTACTTC. Residues: CAWSVLGGETQYF.

In regard to this clone: A junction boundary mismatches the germline segment, possibly from a read error. This chain joins TRBV5-1 and TRBJ2-1; TRBD1 is a possible D gene (6 bases). CDR1 and CDR2 from the germline V gene are SGHRS and YFSETQ. This CDR3 is built from 12 residues. CDR3 protein: CASSFRDKEQFF. In DNA form, the CDR3 reads TGCGCCAGCAGCTTCCGGGACAAGGAGCAGTTCTTC.

The CDR3 DNA sequence: TGTGCCAGCAGCTCCGAGACTAGCTGGTACGAGCAGTACTTC. It encodes CASSSETSWYEQYF. The rearrangement joins TRBV5-4 to TRBJ2-7; 7 nucleotides line up with TRBD2. This CDR3 is 14 amino acids long. V shed 3 bases, J shed 4 bases, and the junction held 7 bases outside the gene matches. Germline CDR1 and CDR2: SGHNT and YYREEE (reference sequence). Combining the CDR3 with reference TRBV5-4 and TRBJ2-7 gives the whole variable domain ETGVTQSPTHLIKTRGQQVTLRCSSQSGHNTVSWYQQALGQGPQFIFQYYREEENGRGNFPPRFSGLQFPNYSSELNVNALELDDSALYLCASSSETSWYEQYFGPGTRLTVT.

The CDR3 region has the DNA TGTGCCTGGAGTGTCCAAGGAGGAAATGAAGCTTTCTTT. Translated, it gives CAWSVQGGNEAFF. This chain uses TRBV30 with TRBJ1-1; no clear D gene. CDR1 is GTSNPN, CDR2 SVGIG, per germline (reference sequence). There are 13 residues in the CDR3. The ends were cut back, 0 bases at V and 7 bases at J, with 12 bases in the middle.

This clone was detected only a few times. The chain is built from TRBV5-6 and TRBJ2-1; the match to TRBD1 covers 8 bases. The CDR3 totals 13 residues. Germline loops: CDR1 SGHDT, CDR2 YYEEEE. Losses at the gene ends were 4 bases for V and 6 bases for J; bases not matched to a gene: 3. Here the CDR3 reads CASSPTGGNEQFF. The CDR3 bases are TGTGCCAGCAGCCCAACAGGGGGCAATGAGCAGTTCTTC.

V and J are TRBV4-1 and TRBJ2-2; 14 bases agree with TRBD2. The germline V gene encodes CDR1 MGHRA and CDR2 YSYEKL. Trimming at V came to 0 bases and at J to 2 bases, leaving 11 bases not matched to a gene. This CDR3 contains 21 residues. The CDR3 loop reads CASSQDFQFGTSGRNTGELFF. DNA for the CDR3: TGCGCCAGCAGCCAAGATTTTCAGTTTGGGACTAGCGGGAGAAACACCGGGGAGCTGTTTTTT.

The V call is TRBV7-2, the J call TRBJ2-7; 9 bases agree with TRBD1. The CDR3 loop spans 14 amino acids. In germline, CDR1 is SGHTA, CDR2 FQGNSA. V was pared by 1 base and J by 4 bases, with 2 bases of the junction left unmatched. The CDR3 sequence is CASSLDRGLYEQYF. CDR3 DNA sequence: TGTGCCAGCAGCTTAGACAGGGGGCTTTACGAGCAGTACTTC.

This clone was counted between two and nine times. The chain uses TRBV18 and TRBJ2-7; tentative D call: TRBD1 (5 bases). The ends were cut back, 2 bases at V and 0 bases at J, with 11 bases in the middle. CDR1 and CDR2 from the germline V gene are KGHSH and LQKENI. The CDR3 is 15 residues long. The CDR3 loop is CASSPVRGTSYEQYF. The DNA of the CDR3 is TGTGCCAGCTCACCAGTTAGGGGAACCTCCTACGAGCAGTACTTC. Complete variable domain (other parts from reference TRBV18 and TRBJ2-7): NAGVMQNPRHLVRRRGQEARLRCSPMKGHSHVYWYRQLPEEGLKFMVYLQKENIIDESGMPKERFSAEFPKEGPSILRIQQVVRGDSAAYFCASSPVRGTSYEQYFGPGTRLTVT.

This clone was seen only a few times. The CDR3 is CASSFGGPNQPQHF. DNA for the CDR3: TGTGCCAGCAGCTTCGGGGGGCCCAATCAGCCCCAGCATTTT. This rearrangement joins TRBV7-9 to TRBJ1-5; D might be TRBD1 (6 bases). The CDR3 runs 14 residues. In germline, CDR1 is SEHNR, CDR2 FQNEAQ (reference sequence). With 3 bases removed from V and 3 bases from J, the gap between germline ends came to 9 bases.

Only a few counts were recorded for this clone. The chain uses TRBV18 and TRBJ1-1; TRBD1 might be the D (6 bases). Per germline, CDR1 KGHSH and CDR2 LQKENI. There are 15 residues in the CDR3. V was pared by 1 base and J by 5 bases, with 14 bases between. The CDR3 region has the DNA TGTGCCAGCTCACCACGGGCAGGGGCCAGGACTGAAGCTTTCTTT. Translated, it gives CASSPRAGARTEAFF.

The gene calls are TRBV7-9 and TRBJ1-1; 9 positions match TRBD1. The germline gives CDR1 SEHNR, CDR2 FQNEAQ (reference sequence). V was pared by 5 bases and J by 4 bases, with 11 bases of the junction left unmatched. The CDR3 consists of 16 residues. The CDR3 DNA is TGTGCCAGCAGCATCCCATCCGGGACAGGGACCACTGAAGCTTTCTTT. Its protein product is CASSIPSGTGTTEAFF.

This clone turned up a few times. This rearrangement joins TRBV28 to TRBJ1-2, with TRBD1 matching over 7 bases. V shed 5 bases, J shed 0 bases, and the junction held 6 bases outside the gene matches. The CDR3 has 15 residues. Germline CDR1 is MDHEN and CDR2 is SYDVKM. For the CDR3, the DNA is TGTGCCAGCAGTCCCGGGACAGAAGCTAACTATGGCTACACCTTC. It codes for CASSPGTEANYGYTF.

This clone turned up a few times. The CDR3 protein is CASSSKRTGVNEKLFF. The CDR3, as DNA: TGTGCCAGCAGCTCTAAACGTACGGGGGTAAACGAAAAACTGTTTTTT. This sequence joins TRBV7-2 and TRBJ1-4; perhaps TRBD1 as D (5 bases). Germline V gene data show CDR1 as SGHTA and CDR2 as FQGNSA. V gave up 4 bases and J gave up 8 bases, with 20 bases separating them. There are 16 residues in the CDR3.

This chain links TRBV4-3 with TRBJ2-1; 11 bases map to TRBD2. The CDR3 is made up of 20 amino acids. Germline V gene sequence: CDR1 LGHNA, CDR2 YSLEER. Trimming at V came to 0 bases and at J to 6 bases, leaving 16 bases not matched to a gene. The CDR3 sequence is CASSQDGRLAGRMGLNEQFF. The CDR3, as DNA: TGCGCCAGCAGCCAAGATGGACGACTAGCGGGGAGGATGGGGCTCAATGAGCAGTTCTTC.